Listed below are T cell receptor beta chains from one sample, sequenced in a study of T cells in Graves' hyperthyroidism and ophthalmopathy. One entry per CDR3 protein results from TCRdb running MiXCR on the multiplex PCR reads. The sample carries about 610,000 distinct CDR3 sequences, roughly 15% recorded once. The sample taken for sequencing was blood. Source of these receptors: a woman in her thirties or forties with Graves' ophthalmopathy. Each CDR3 is given with its conserved first and last residue. The order of the fields is CDR3 DNA, CDR3 protein, V gene, J gene, clone size, D gene. A D gene is named only where the DNA matches it firmly. Only part of the rows carry a size: once, few, many, or a class if the clone is expanded.

CDR3 DNA: TGCGCCAGCAGTAGGGAGGGCCCCTACAATGAGCAGTTCTTC
CDR3 protein: CASSREGPYNEQFF
V gene: TRBV4-1
J gene: TRBJ2-1
clone size: .
D gene: TRBD2

CDR3 DNA: TGTGCCAGCAGTCTCCGACAGGCTAATGAAAAACTGTTTTTT
CDR3 protein: CASSLRQANEKLFF
V gene: TRBV12-3/TRBV12-4
J gene: TRBJ1-4
clone size: many
D gene: .

CDR3 DNA: TGCGCCAGCAGCCAAGGCCCCGTAGAATACACTGAAGCTTTCTTT
CDR3 protein: CASSQGPVEYTEAFF
V gene: TRBV4-1
J gene: TRBJ1-1
clone size: .
D gene: .

CDR3 DNA: TGTGCCAGCAGTGATTTGGGGCAATCCAATGGCTACACCTTC
CDR3 protein: CASSDLGQSNGYTF
V gene: TRBV2
J gene: TRBJ1-2
clone size: many
D gene: .

CDR3 DNA: TGTGCCAGCAGCCCGACTAGCGGGAGGGCCGGACGAGAGCAGTACTTC
CDR3 protein: CASSPTSGRAGREQYF
V gene: TRBV12-3/TRBV12-4
J gene: TRBJ2-7
clone size: many
D gene: TRBD2

CDR3 DNA: TGCGCCAGCAGCCAAGGGACAGCCTTTAGTTCACCCCTCCACTTT
CDR3 protein: CASSQGTAFSSPLHF
V gene: TRBV4-1
J gene: TRBJ1-6
clone size: .
D gene: .

CDR3 DNA: TGTGCCCATCTCAGTGGGCTTTCGAACACCGGGGAGCTGTTTTTT
CDR3 protein: CAHLSGLSNTGELFF
V gene: TRBV7-9
J gene: TRBJ2-2
clone size: many
D gene: .

CDR3 DNA: TGTGCCAGCAGCCAAGTAACAGGGCTCGTCGAGACCCAGTACTTC
CDR3 protein: CASSQVTGLVETQYF
V gene: TRBV3-1
J gene: TRBJ2-5
clone size: .
D gene: .

CDR3 DNA: TGTGCCTGGAGTGTCTGGGGCACCGCAAGGAACACTGAAGCTTTCTTT
CDR3 protein: CAWSVWGTARNTEAFF
V gene: TRBV30
J gene: TRBJ1-1
clone size: few
D gene: .

CDR3 DNA: TGCGCCAGCAGCTTGGGAGAACCTAACACTGAAGCTTTCTTT
CDR3 protein: CASSLGEPNTEAFF
V gene: TRBV5-1
J gene: TRBJ1-1
clone size: many
D gene: .

CDR3 DNA: TGTGCCAGCAGCTTAGTCTCGGGAGAGGGGACCCAGTACTTC
CDR3 protein: CASSLVSGEGTQYF
V gene: TRBV13
J gene: TRBJ2-5
clone size: many
D gene: .

CDR3 DNA: TGTGCCAGCAGAGTAGGTGGCGGGAGGTTCCCGGACAATGAGCAGTTCTTC
CDR3 protein: CASRVGGGRFPDNEQFF
V gene: TRBV7-3
J gene: TRBJ2-1
clone size: .
D gene: TRBD2

CDR3 DNA: TGTGCCATCAGTCGACAGGGAGGCAATCAGCCCCAGCATTTT
CDR3 protein: CAISRQGGNQPQHF
V gene: TRBV10-3
J gene: TRBJ1-5
clone size: many
D gene: TRBD1

CDR3 DNA: TGTGCCAGCAGAGGGATGACAGATACGCAGTATTTT
CDR3 protein: CASRGMTDTQYF
V gene: TRBV12-3/TRBV12-4
J gene: TRBJ2-3
clone size: .
D gene: .

CDR3 DNA: TGTGCCAGCAGCACCCGTCGGGCAGGGGAAAATCAGCCCCAGCATTTT
CDR3 protein: CASSTRRAGENQPQHF
V gene: TRBV28
J gene: TRBJ1-5
clone size: many
D gene: .

CDR3 DNA: TGTGCCAGCAGCCGGGGGACTGATCGAAACACCGGGGAGCTGTTTTTT
CDR3 protein: CASSRGTDRNTGELFF
V gene: TRBV5-5
J gene: TRBJ2-2
clone size: few
D gene: .

CDR3 DNA: TGTGCCAGCAGTTTCACGGCCGTAGATACGCAGTATTTT
CDR3 protein: CASSFTAVDTQYF
V gene: TRBV27
J gene: TRBJ2-3
clone size: .
D gene: .

CDR3 DNA: TGTGCCAGCAGCGAAAGGACAGGGCATCAGCCCCAGCATTTT
CDR3 protein: CASSERTGHQPQHF
V gene: TRBV7-2
J gene: TRBJ1-5
clone size: .
D gene: TRBD1

CDR3 DNA: TGTGCCACCGCTCCAGCCAATTCACCCCTCCACTTT
CDR3 protein: CATAPANSPLHF
V gene: TRBV28
J gene: TRBJ1-6
clone size: many
D gene: .

CDR3 DNA: TGTGCCAGCAGCCAAGGCCCGGGATTGATGAACACTGAAGCTTTCTTT
CDR3 protein: CASSQGPGLMNTEAFF
V gene: TRBV14
J gene: TRBJ1-1
clone size: few
D gene: .

CDR3 DNA: TGCGCCAGCAGCTTGATGTGGGGGGGGTCCTACAATGAGCAGTTCTTC
CDR3 protein: CASSLMWGGSYNEQFF
V gene: TRBV5-1
J gene: TRBJ2-1
clone size: .
D gene: TRBD2

CDR3 DNA: TGTGCCACCGGGACTAGCGGTGGCTACGAGCAGTACTTC
CDR3 protein: CATGTSGGYEQYF
V gene: TRBV15
J gene: TRBJ2-7
clone size: many
D gene: TRBD2

CDR3 DNA: TGTGCCAGCAGTTTAGCAGCCACAGGTTCCGAAAAACTGTTTTTT
CDR3 protein: CASSLAATGSEKLFF
V gene: TRBV28
J gene: TRBJ1-4
clone size: many
D gene: .

CDR3 DNA: TGTGCCAGCAGGGTATCCGGGACAGGGCCCTACGAGCAGTACTTC
CDR3 protein: CASRVSGTGPYEQYF
V gene: TRBV2
J gene: TRBJ2-7
clone size: .
D gene: TRBD1

CDR3 DNA: TGTGCCTGGATTCCCCTAGCGGGGGGTAATGAGCAGTTCTTC
CDR3 protein: CAWIPLAGGNEQFF
V gene: TRBV30
J gene: TRBJ2-1
clone size: many
D gene: TRBD2

CDR3 DNA: TGTGCCAGCAGTCAGACAGGGCTAAGCAATGAGCAGTTCTTC
CDR3 protein: CASSQTGLSNEQFF
V gene: TRBV7-9
J gene: TRBJ2-1
clone size: .
D gene: TRBD1

CDR3 DNA: TGTGCCAGTAGTATATCTCCGGGGGGGCCCTACAATGAGCAGTTCTTC
CDR3 protein: CASSISPGGPYNEQFF
V gene: TRBV19
J gene: TRBJ2-1
clone size: .
D gene: TRBD2

CDR3 DNA: TGTGCCAGCAGCGTGAGCGGGGGGGCCGCCAATGAGCAGTTCTTC
CDR3 protein: CASSVSGGAANEQFF
V gene: TRBV5-6
J gene: TRBJ2-1
clone size: few
D gene: TRBD2

CDR3 DNA: TGTGCCAGCAGTTTAAATTTAGGATCCTATAATTCACCCCTCCACTTT
CDR3 protein: CASSLNLGSYNSPLHF
V gene: TRBV27
J gene: TRBJ1-6
clone size: few
D gene: .